Below, 17 T cell receptor beta chains from the same sample are listed, as sequenced in a study of blood T cell repertoires in COVID-19. TCRdb keeps only in-frame clones here, not all; method: immunoSEQ multiplex PCR. The table includes roughly 120,000 clones, just over 85% detected once. The source material was peripheral blood. These receptors all stem from a woman aged 50 to 65 with active or convalescent COVID-19.

This chain uses TRBV13 with TRBJ1-2; 7 bases align to TRBD1. The ends lost 0 bases at V and 2 bases at J; junction bases unmatched: 21. CDR1 and CDR2 from the germline V gene are PRHDT and FYEKMQ (reference sequence). The CDR3 totals 21 residues. The CDR3 here is CASSLGETPGQSIPENYGYTF. For the CDR3, the DNA is TGTGCCAGCAGCTTAGGCGAAACTCCGGGACAGAGTATCCCAGAGAACTATGGCTACACCTTC.

The chain uses TRBV28 and TRBJ1-4; TRBD1 agrees at 8 bases. Germline V gene sequence: CDR1 MDHEN, CDR2 SYDVKM. The CDR3 consists of 15 residues. J lost 7 bases, V lost 5 bases, and 9 bases had no gene match. The CDR3 DNA is TGTGCCAGCAGTCCCCAGGGGGCAGGTCGTGAAAAACTGTTTTTT. This translates into CASSPQGAGREKLFF.

This clone was detected only a few times. This sequence joins TRBV20-1 and TRBJ1-5; no firm D call. Germline assignment: CDR1 DFQATT and CDR2 SNEGSKA (reference sequence). CDR3 length equals 12 residues. V gave up 3 bases and J gave up 1 base, with 4 bases separating them. The CDR3 region has the DNA TGCAGTGCTAGTCCGAGCAATCAGCCCCAGCATTTT. Protein: CSASPSNQPQHF.

This clone is a singleton in its sample. V and J are TRBV7-9 and TRBJ2-3; 9 bases map to TRBD2. This CDR3 comprises 16 residues. CDR1 and CDR2 from the germline V gene are SEHNR and FQNEAQ (reference sequence). V shed 5 bases and J 6 bases; nucleotides not matched to a gene: 12. The chain's CDR3 is CASSPQIAGDRDTQYF. Written as DNA, the CDR3 is TGTGCCAGCAGCCCACAGATAGCGGGAGATAGGGATACGCAGTATTTT.

The CDR3 DNA is TGTGCCAGCAGCTTTACAGGCGATGAGCAGTTCTTC. The encoded protein is CASSFTGDEQFF. The chain links TRBV5-6 to TRBJ2-1; tentatively, D is TRBD1 (5 bases). This CDR3 has 12 amino acids. V was clipped by 2 bases and J by 8 bases, with 8 bases between them. CDR1 SGHDT and CDR2 YYEEEE come from the germline V gene. The full variable domain, rest sourced from reference TRBV5-6 and TRBJ2-1, is DAGVTQSPTHLIKTRGQQVTLRCSPKSGHDTVSWYQQALGQGPQFIFQYYEEEERQRGNFPDRFSGHQFPNYSSELNVNALLLGDSALYLCASSFTGDEQFFGPGTRLTVL.

For this clone: Other DNA sequences within the sample encode an identical CDR3. The rearrangement joins TRBV6-5 to TRBJ2-7; 8 bases agree with TRBD1. The CDR3 is 13 residues long. Germline V gene sequence: CDR1 MNHEY, CDR2 SVGAGI. Unmatched junction bases numbered 6, after V lost 3 bases and J lost 8 bases. The CDR3 spells CASSYPGQVKQYF. For the CDR3, the DNA is TGTGCCAGCAGTTATCCGGGACAGGTTAAGCAGTACTTC.

The chain is built from TRBV6-5 and TRBJ1-3; tentatively, D is TRBD1 (6 bases). The CDR3 contains 14 residues. The V end was cut by 8 bases, the J end by 7 bases, with 18 bases between. CDR1 is MNHEY and CDR2 is SVGAGI in the germline V gene. The chain's CDR3 is CASRQLGRGNTIYF. The CDR3 nucleotides read TGTGCCAGCCGACAATTGGGCAGGGGCAACACCATATATTTT.

DNA for the CDR3: TGTGCCAGCAGCTTGAAGGGGGCTTTGGGCTACGAGCAGTACTTC. It yields the protein CASSLKGALGYEQYF. V usage is TRBV5-4 and J usage is TRBJ2-7; 7 nucleotides align to TRBD1. Trimming took 1 base from V and 3 from J; bases not matched to a gene: 7. CDR1 SGHNT and CDR2 YYREEE come from the germline V gene (reference sequence). The CDR3 spans 15 residues.

This rearrangement joins TRBV27 to TRBJ2-3; 13 bases are a match to TRBD2. The CDR3 spans 20 residues. Germline-derived CDR1 and CDR2 are MNHEY and SMNVEV (reference sequence). The V segment lost 5 bases and the J segment 2 bases; nucleotides outside the gene matches: 16. The CDR3 is CASSPRLAGGPNLLTDTQYF. In DNA form, the CDR3 reads TGTGCCAGCAGTCCGAGACTAGCGGGAGGCCCTAACCTACTCACAGATACGCAGTATTTT.

V and J are TRBV9 and TRBJ2-7; tentatively, D is TRBD1 (5 bases). Germline CDR1 is SGDLS and CDR2 is YYNGEE. Trimming shortened V by 1 base and J by 6 bases, and 17 bases separated the two germline ends. CDR3 length equals 15 residues. The CDR3 is CASSVSGAWVTEQYF. CDR3 bases: TGTGCCAGCAGCGTATCTGGGGCTTGGGTGACCGAGCAGTACTTC.

V gene TRBV30 combines with J gene TRBJ2-5, with TRBD2 matching 10 bases. The V segment lost 1 base and the J segment 1 base; nucleotides outside the gene matches: 3. The CDR3 totals 15 residues. The germline V gene encodes CDR1 GTSNPN and CDR2 SVGIG (reference sequence). The CDR3: CAWSATSGFQETQYF. The CDR3 DNA follows: TGTGCCTGGAGTGCGACTAGCGGGTTCCAAGAGACCCAGTACTTC.

This chain uses TRBV6-5 with TRBJ2-5, with 12 bases lining up with TRBD2. CDR1 and CDR2 (germline): MNHEY, SVGAGI. The CDR3 extends over 16 amino acids. After removal of 0 bases from V and 4 bases from J, the junction contained 3 bases not matched to a gene. CDR3 in amino acids: CASSYSSGLAGETQYF. The CDR3 region has the DNA TGTGCCAGCAGTTACTCCTCGGGACTAGCGGGAGAGACCCAGTACTTC.

This chain joins TRBV7-2 and TRBJ1-5; no clear D. Germline V lookup: CDR1 SGHTA, CDR2 FQGNSA. CDR3 length: 15 residues. Trimming shortened V by 5 bases and J by 1 base, and 12 bases separated the two germline ends. The CDR3 region is CASSVNGQSNQPQHF. CDR3 DNA sequence: TGTGCCAGCAGCGTTAATGGCCAAAGCAATCAGCCCCAGCATTTT.

J is TRBJ2-1 and V is TRBV11-2; 8 positions match TRBD2. This CDR3 region has 15 residues. Trimming took 2 bases from V and 7 from J; bases not matched to a gene: 7. Germline V CDR1 and CDR2: SGHAT, FQNNGV. CDR3 sequence reads: CASSLMSSGSNEQFF. The CDR3 coding sequence is TGTGCCAGCAGCTTAATGTCTAGCGGGTCAAATGAGCAGTTCTTC.

The CDR3 loop is CASSLVAGSSYNEQFF. As DNA, the CDR3 is TGCGCCAGCAGCTTGGTTGCGGGCAGCTCCTACAATGAGCAGTTCTTC. The rearrangement joins TRBV5-1 to TRBJ2-1, with a weak D call TRBD2 (5 bases). The CDR3 has 16 amino acids. Germline V gives CDR1 SGHRS, CDR2 YFSETQ. V lost 0 bases and J lost 0, with 10 bases in between.

The DNA for the CDR3 is TGTGCCAGCAAGGCGGGAACGGAAAAACTGTTTTTT. Amino acids: CASKAGTEKLFF. The chain couples TRBV7-8 to TRBJ1-4; D remains unclear. Germline V gene lookup returns CDR1 SGHVS and CDR2 FQNEAQ. Trimming left V 7 bases short and J 8 bases short, with 11 bases between. This CDR3 contains 12 residues.

The chain links TRBV6-5 to TRBJ1-1, with D possibly being TRBD1 (5 bases). The CDR3 totals 11 residues. Trimming removed 7 bases at V and 11 bases at J, with 14 bases between. CDR1 is MNHEY, CDR2 SVGAGI, per germline. This chain's CDR3 is CASTRGQAAFF. CDR3 DNA sequence: TGTGCCAGCACCAGAGGACAAGCGGCTTTCTTT.